Following are 9 T cell receptor beta chains from one sample sequenced in a study of blood T cell repertoires in COVID-19. This table comes from immunoSEQ multiplex PCR, and its TCRdb copy is limited to in-frame clones, with some not included. In the table there are 250,000 or so clones, 86% of which are singletons. The material sequenced was peripheral blood. The receptors were sampled from a man of 80 years or more with acute or convalescent COVID-19.

The DNA of the CDR3 is TGTGCCAGCAGTGAAATGCGGCGGAGCTCCTACGAGCAGTACTTC. It encodes CASSEMRRSSYEQYF. The chain links TRBV6-1 to TRBJ2-7, with D uncertain. From germline, CDR1 is MNHNS and CDR2 SASEGT. The V and J ends lost 2 bases and 0 bases respectively, with 11 bases between them. There are 15 residues in the CDR3.

This rearrangement joins TRBV9 to TRBJ2-2; possibly TRBD2 for D (5 bases). The germline gives CDR1 SGDLS, CDR2 YYNGEE. This CDR3 comprises 15 residues. Trimming took off 4 bases at V and 1 base at J, with 11 bases between the two ends. The CDR3 DNA sequence: TGTGCCAGCAGCACGCGCGAGGGGAACACCGGGGAGCTGTTTTTT. Amino acid sequence: CASSTREGNTGELFF. Full variable domain (missing parts from reference TRBV9 and TRBJ2-2): DSGVTQTPKHLITATGQRVTLRCSPRSGDLSVYWYQQSLDQGLQFLIQYYNGEERAKGNILERFSAQQFPDLHSELNLSSLELGDSALYFCASSTREGNTGELFFGEGSRLTVL.

This sequence joins TRBV18 and TRBJ1-1, with 7 bases identical to TRBD1. Unmatched junction bases numbered 4, after V lost 6 bases and J lost 0 bases. From germline, CDR1 is KGHSH and CDR2 LQKENI. This CDR3 region has 14 residues. CDR3 sequence reads: CASSSGQLNTEAFF. The CDR3, as DNA: TGTGCCAGCTCCTCGGGACAGTTGAACACTGAAGCTTTCTTT.

This rearrangement joins TRBV29-1 to TRBJ2-5; D is undetermined. The CDR3 has 11 residues. V was cut by 6 bases and J by 4 bases, with 9 bases left in between. Germline CDR1 is SQVTM and CDR2 is ANQGSEA. The CDR3 nucleotides read TGCAGCGTCACAGTGATAGAGACCCAGTACTTC. Its protein product is CSVTVIETQYF.

The gene calls are TRBV4-3 and TRBJ2-7, with 8 bases aligning to TRBD2. V trimming: 1 base; J trimming: 2 bases; junction bases outside the gene matches: 10. This CDR3 region has 17 residues. Germline V gene lookup returns CDR1 LGHNA and CDR2 YSLEER. CDR3 DNA sequence: TGCGCCAGCAGCCAAGGTCAAGCGAGCGGGGGAGCCTACGAGCAGTACTTC. It encodes CASSQGQASGGAYEQYF.

This rearrangement joins TRBV28 to TRBJ2-7; 7 bases are a match to TRBD1. There are 15 residues in the CDR3. Germline CDR1 MDHEN, CDR2 SYDVKM. V lost 11 bases and J lost 1; bases outside the gene matches: 14. The CDR3 DNA reads TGTGCCGCAGAAGGGAGAGGGGGCAGTTCCTACGAGCAGTACTTC. Translating gives CAAEGRGGSSYEQYF.

This clone appeared a single time. The V call is TRBV6-2 or TRBV6-3, the J call TRBJ2-3; 13 nucleotides agree with TRBD2. The ends lost 2 bases at V and 2 bases at J; junction bases unmatched: 4. CDR3 length equals 17 residues. Germline CDR1 MNHEY, CDR2 SVGEGT. This chain's CDR3 is CASSYMGLAGLTDTQYF. CDR3 bases: TGTGCCAGCAGTTACATGGGACTAGCGGGGCTCACAGATACGCAGTATTTT.

The chain has TRBV5-1 and TRBJ2-7; D gene unclear. Trimming stripped 0 bases from V and 6 bases from J, with 13 bases between. CDR1 and CDR2 (germline): SGHRS, YFSETQ. The CDR3 is 14 residues long. CDR3 sequence (DNA): TGCGCCAGCAGCTTGGATGGTGGCAACAGCGAGCAGTACTTC. Translating gives CASSLDGGNSEQYF.

This chain joins TRBV7-2 and TRBJ2-4; 13 bases line up with TRBD2. V trimming: 5 bases; J trimming: 8 bases; junction bases outside the gene matches: 6. There are 15 residues in the CDR3. Germline loops: CDR1 SGHTA, CDR2 FQGNSA. The CDR3 sequence: CASSLLAGGPDIQYF. The CDR3 region has the DNA TGTGCCAGCAGCCTACTAGCGGGGGGGCCTGACATTCAGTACTTC.